This T cell receptor (beta chain) is from a study of control samples from healthy donors and cancer patients (dated by TCRdb to the early 2020s). Libraries were prepared through the immunoSEQ multiplex PCR assay. What TCRdb holds here is the immuneACCESS table cut down to in-frame rearrangements. Part of the clones is not present; checked against another copy, under half of the missing clones reflect an unresolved V gene, and the others are unexplained. The sample table shows some 200,000 clones, and around 92% are seen once. The ten largest clonotypes hold over 1.2% of the sample. The germline V gene specifies MNHEY as CDR1 and SVGAGI as CDR2. Taken from cysteine to phenylalanine, the CDR3 has 16 residues. Kept here is only the CDR3 DNA, which spans 48 bases and is read in frame from base 1. V and J are truncated by 0 bases and 0 bases respectively, leaving an intervening sequence of 9 bases. In regard to this clone: Its binding antigen is unknown. No per-base quality is available; no much larger clone lies one base away.

The rearranged chain carries TRBV6-5 and TRBJ1-3; tentative D gene TRBD1, with 5 bases matching. The specimen was blood. The origin of this receptor is a woman aged 30 to 39 in good health. The CDR3 sequence is CASSYSTGHSGNTIYF. The DNA sequence is as follows: TGTGCCAGCAGTTACTCGACTGGACACTCTGGAAACACCATATATTTT.